This note documents a single T cell receptor (beta chain) sequence. The sample is drawn from a study of OX40 agonist ivuxolimab in advanced cancers. Study summary: Subjects had a mean age of roughly 57 years, with a range of about 23 to 79; roughly 83% were male. A partial response was reached by three patients: one with hepatocellular carcinoma and two with cutaneous melanoma. Under the entry rules, prior anti-PD-1, anti-PD-L1 or anti-CTLA-4 therapy was allowed, and 40% had some.

TCRdb keeps only in-frame clones here, not all; method: immunoSEQ multiplex PCR. The sample lists 53,000 or so clones, over 75% occurring once. The CDR3 extends over 15 amino acids. The germline V gene has CDR1 SGDLS and CDR2 YYNGEE. V was clipped by 3 bases and J by 4 bases, with 16 bases between them. Baseline was the first blood sampling point, followed by cycle 4 day 1 and cycle 7 day 1. The clonotype comes from an adult with an advanced solid tumor such as melanoma, head and neck, liver or kidney cancer. J is TRBJ2-5 and V is TRBV9; D is perhaps TRBD2 (5 bases). Sequencing used CD4+ or CD8+ T cells sorted from blood, obtained in a trial of the OX40 agonist ivuxolimab. The CDR3 DNA follows: TGTGCCAGCAGCGCCCGGACTCGAGCGAGAGAGACCCAGTACTTC. This codes for CASSARTRARETQYF.